This entry lists 29 T cell receptor beta chains sequenced from one sample in a study of metastatic and nonmetastatic thyroid tumors. TCRdb re-processed the PCR reads through MiXCR. This table holds about 82,000 clones, approximately 12% found once. Thyroid surgery had not been preceded by any treatment in any patient. Material for sequencing was tumor tissue. The receptors were gathered from a female donor with papillary thyroid cancer or a benign thyroid nodule (not recorded which). Some clones in this sample may be carry-over from other donors' samples.

This clone has ten or more counts. The CDR3 region is CASSLSRSGSHYGYTF. The DNA of the CDR3 is TGTGCCAGCAGCTTAAGTCGGTCAGGGAGCCACTATGGCTACACCTTC. This chain joins TRBV7-3 and TRBJ1-2, with D perhaps matching TRBD1 (5 bases). The CDR3 is made up of 16 amino acids. Trimming shortened V by 1 base and J by 3 bases, and 15 bases separated the two germline ends. Germline V lookup: CDR1 SGHTA, CDR2 FQGTGA.

Comments on this clone: With a much larger clone just one base away, this may be a read error. Other DNA variants within this sample encode the same CDR3. The chain has TRBV18 and TRBJ2-7; D gene uncertain. The CDR3 length is 12 residues. The ends were cut back, 6 bases at V and 6 bases at J, with 12 bases in the middle. Germline CDR1 reads KGHSH; CDR2 reads LQKENI. The CDR3 DNA reads TGTGCCAGCTCTCCCTCCCGATTCGAGCAGTACTTC. It yields the protein CASSPSRFEQYF.

This chain connects TRBV7-9 to TRBJ2-5, with TRBD1 as a possible D gene (6 bases). The CDR3 is made up of 13 amino acids. CDR1 and CDR2 (germline): SEHNR, FQNEAQ (reference sequence). V was shortened by 6 bases and J by 2 bases, with 10 bases between the two germline ends. In DNA form, the CDR3 reads TGTGCCAGCAGAGGACAGTGTCAAGAGACCCAGTACTTC. Amino acids: CASRGQCQETQYF.

The sample holds many counts of this clone. The CDR3 loop reads CAWNHRTYEQYF. CDR3 DNA sequence: TGTGCCTGGAACCACCGGACCTACGAGCAGTACTTC. The V and J genes are TRBV30 and TRBJ2-7; D unresolved. CDR1 GTSNPN and CDR2 SVGIG come from the germline V gene (reference sequence). The CDR3 length is 12 residues. Trimming pared 4 bases from V and 2 bases from J, leaving 9 bases between. The full variable domain, completed using reference TRBV30 and TRBJ2-7, is SQTIHQWPATLVQPVGSPLSLECTVEGTSNPNLYWYRQAAGRGLQLLFYSVGIGQISSEVPQNLSASRPQDRQFILSSKKLLLSDSGFYLCAWNHRTYEQYFGPGTRLTVT.

Many counts were recorded for this clone. The rearrangement uses TRBV12-5 and TRBJ2-2; 8 bases are a match to TRBD2. The germline gives CDR1 LGHNT, CDR2 FRNRAP. V gave up 7 bases and J gave up 6 bases; unmatched junction bases: 13. The CDR3 extends over 16 amino acids. The CDR3 sequence is CASAVRGLGSAGELFF. Here the CDR3 DNA reads TGTGCTAGTGCCGTGAGGGGACTAGGAAGCGCCGGGGAGCTGTTTTTT.

This clone was counted at least ten times. J is TRBJ1-1 and V is TRBV6-1; no reliable D call. The V gene's germline CDR1 is MNHNS and CDR2 SASEGT. This CDR3 region has 15 residues. V was trimmed by 3 bases and J by 1 base, leaving 12 bases between them. Here the CDR3 DNA reads TGTGCCAGCAGTGATTTGGGTGCCCGGAACACTGAAGCTTTCTTT. The encoded protein is CASSDLGARNTEAFF.

This clone was found many times. J is TRBJ2-5 and V is TRBV6-1; D is possibly TRBD1 or TRBD2 (5 bases each). The CDR3 is made up of 15 amino acids. Germline V gene data show CDR1 as MNHNS and CDR2 as SASEGT. Trimming took off 2 bases at V and 5 bases at J, with 15 bases between the two ends. The CDR3 region is CASSEFDGTSETQYF. CDR3 coding DNA: TGTGCCAGCAGTGAATTTGACGGGACGTCGGAGACCCAGTACTTC.

Of note for this clone: Possible read error: a much larger clone is one base away. CDR3 DNA: TGTGCCAGCAGCGGATTGGGACTAGCGGGCACAGATACGCAGCATTTT. Protein: CASSGLGLAGTDTQHF. This chain links TRBV11-2 with TRBJ2-3, with a tentative D call TRBD1 (5 bases). TRBJ1-5 explains the end of the DNA better; the J call may be wrong. This CDR3 spans 16 amino acids. Germline V CDR1 and CDR2: SGHAT, FQNNGV.

This clone has only a few counts. The rearrangement joins TRBV19 to TRBJ1-1, with a possible D match to TRBD1 (6 bases). The CDR3 length is 14 residues. The germline V gene encodes CDR1 LNHDA and CDR2 SQIVND (reference sequence). V was trimmed by 2 bases and J by 5 bases, leaving 12 bases between them. CDR3 in amino acids: CASSIQGRGTEAFF. CDR3 in DNA: TGTGCCAGTAGTATACAGGGCAGGGGAACTGAAGCTTTCTTT.

This clone was detected ten times or more. The gene calls are TRBV15 and TRBJ1-4; D ambiguous. The CDR3 contains 11 residues. V was pared by 0 bases and J by 8 bases, with 1 base between. Germline-derived CDR1 and CDR2 are LNHNV and YYDKDF (reference sequence). CDR3 in DNA: TGTGCCACCAGCAGAGAGGAAAAACTGTTTTTT. It encodes CATSREEKLFF.

The sample holds many counts of this clone. The J gene is TRBJ2-5, the V gene TRBV6-1; TRBD1 matches at 7 bases. Germline-derived CDR1 and CDR2 are MNHNS and SASEGT. This CDR3 is built from 17 residues. The V and J ends lost 4 bases and 4 bases, in that order; junction bases with no gene match: 15. CDR3 protein: CASSATHQQTGPETQYF. The CDR3 nucleotides are TGTGCCAGCAGTGCCACACATCAACAGACAGGGCCAGAGACCCAGTACTTC.

The table lists this clone with many counts. The V gene is TRBV7-2, the J gene TRBJ2-7; D is unclear. Germline-derived CDR1 and CDR2 are SGHTA and FQGNSA. V lost 1 base, J lost 4 bases, and 11 bases lay in between. The CDR3 runs 14 residues. The CDR3 nucleotides are TGTGCCAGCAGCTTAGATGCCGGTGCGTACGAGCAGTACTTC. Its translation is CASSLDAGAYEQYF.

With regard to this clone: One base away lies a much larger clone, so this may be a sequencing read error. The chain carries TRBV20-1 and TRBJ2-2; a possible D gene is TRBD2 (6 bases). The germline V gene has CDR1 DFQATT and CDR2 SNEGSKA (reference sequence). The CDR3 sequence is 13 residues long. This chain's CDR3 is CSAMKAGSGKLFF. In DNA, the CDR3 is TGCAGTGCTATGAAGGCGGGGTCCGGGAAGCTGTTTTTT.

Notes on this clone: Possible read error: a much larger clone is one base away. The V and J genes are TRBV10-1 and TRBJ1-1; no reliable D call. The V end lost 2 bases, the J end lost 7 bases, and 17 bases lay between the germline ends. CDR3 size: 15 residues. CDR1 and CDR2 (germline): WNHNN, SYGVQD (reference sequence). DNA of the CDR3: TGCGCCAGCAGTGAGATCGATCGAGGGCTGAATGAAGCTTTCTTT. Amino acids: CASSEIDRGLNEAFF.

This clone came up many times. The gene calls are TRBV2 and TRBJ2-2, with TRBD2 identical over 7 bases. The trim removed 11 bases at V and 7 bases at J, leaving 16 bases unmatched. This CDR3 has 15 residues. Germline values: CDR1 SNHLY, CDR2 FYNNEI. CDR3 in DNA: TGTGCCGGCGGAACTGGGACCAGCGGGGTCGGGGAGCTGTTTTTT. Its translation is CAGGTGTSGVGELFF.

For this clone: A single base separates this from a much larger clone, so it may be a read error. V is TRBV11-2 and J is TRBJ2-7; 9 nucleotides agree with TRBD2. CDR1 SGHAT and CDR2 FQNNGV come from the germline V gene. This CDR3 has 14 residues. The CDR3 DNA reads as TGTGCCAACAGCTTAGGACTAGCGTGGTACGAGCAGTACTTC. This codes for CANSLGLAWYEQYF.

Regarding this clone: A much larger clonotype is one base distant, so this may be a read error. The rearrangement joins TRBV15 to TRBJ2-1, with D tentatively TRBD2 (6 bases). The CDR3 totals 13 residues. The germline V gene has CDR1 LNHNV and CDR2 YYDKDF (reference sequence). CDR3 in DNA: TGTGCCACCAGACGGGGGAGCAACAATGAGCATTTCTTC. It is translated as CATRRGSNNEHFF.

This clone was recorded many times. This chain connects TRBV19 to TRBJ2-7; D gene ambiguous. V was shortened by 5 bases and J by 2 bases, with 10 bases between the two germline ends. Germline CDR1 LNHDA, CDR2 SQIVND (reference sequence). The CDR3 runs to 13 residues. CDR3 sequence: CASSPSSTYEQYF. The CDR3 DNA reads as TGTGCCAGTAGTCCTAGTAGTACCTACGAGCAGTACTTC.

V gene TRBV6-5 combines with J gene TRBJ1-4, with D tentatively TRBD1 (5 bases). This CDR3 comprises 16 residues. V lost 4 bases and J 0 bases, leaving 12 bases between the germline ends. The germline V gene has CDR1 MNHEY and CDR2 SVGAGI. The DNA for the CDR3 is TGTGCCAGCAGTTCCCTCCGGGGCGCAACTAATGAAAAACTGTTTTTT. Encoded protein: CASSSLRGATNEKLFF.

The genes are TRBV11-3 and TRBJ2-1; unclear D gene. V lost 5 bases and J 5 bases, leaving 10 bases between the germline ends. Germline assignment: CDR1 SGHNT and CDR2 YENEEA. This CDR3 is built from 13 residues. The CDR3 DNA is TGTGCCAGCAGCGTAGGTCCCGACAATGAGCAGTTCTTC. It translates to CASSVGPDNEQFF.

This clone was counted many times. V usage is TRBV28 and J usage is TRBJ2-4; D may be TRBD1 or TRBD2 (5 bases each). Trimming shortened V by 2 bases and J by 8 bases, and 7 bases separated the two germline ends. CDR3 length: 12 residues. Per germline, CDR1 MDHEN and CDR2 SYDVKM. CDR3 bases: TGTGCCAGCAGTTTAAGGGGAGACATTCAGTACTTC. It specifies CASSLRGDIQYF.

This clone showed up many times. This chain links TRBV5-1 with TRBJ2-1; D unclear. The CDR3 spans 11 residues. V dropped 3 bases and J dropped 16 bases, with 14 bases sitting between them. From germline, CDR1 is SGHRS and CDR2 YFSETQ. The CDR3 protein is CASSSSRDYFF. The CDR3 DNA reads TGCGCCAGCAGCTCCTCTAGAGATTATTTCTTC. The variable domain in full, completed from reference TRBV5-1 and TRBJ2-1, reads KAGVTQTPRYLIKTRGQQVTLSCSPISGHRSVSWYQQTPGQGLQFLFEYFSETQRNKGNFPGRFSGRQFSNSRSEMNVSTLELGDSALYLCASSSSRDYFFGPGTRLTVL.

This clone occurred many times. This chain links TRBV19 with TRBJ1-1; 9 bases line up with TRBD1. The CDR3 loop spans 15 amino acids. From germline, CDR1 is LNHDA and CDR2 SQIVND (reference sequence). V dropped 2 bases and J dropped 4; count of bases not matched to a gene: 5. CDR3 nucleotide sequence: TGTGCCAGTAGTATAAACAGGGGGCCGGGCACTGAAGCTTTCTTT. This sequence encodes CASSINRGPGTEAFF.

This clone was recorded many times. The sample has other DNA sequences that encode this CDR3 too. The chain carries TRBV20-1 and TRBJ2-3, with TRBD2 matching 12 bases. The V and J ends lost 8 bases and 1 base, in that order; junction bases with no gene match: 4. Per germline, CDR1 DFQATT and CDR2 SNEGSKA (reference sequence). The CDR3 contains 14 residues. The CDR3 protein is CSLSSGRGTDTQYF. CDR3 DNA: TGCAGTCTGTCTAGCGGGAGGGGCACAGATACGCAGTATTTT.

The sample holds many counts of this clone. In nucleotides, the CDR3 is TGTGCCAGCAGTCCCCGGGCTGACACTGAAGCTTTCTTT. Translated, it gives CASSPRADTEAFF. The rearrangement joins TRBV6-1 to TRBJ1-1, with D unclear. The V gene lost 5 bases and the J gene lost 3 bases, with 10 bases spanning the gap. The germline V gene has CDR1 MNHNS and CDR2 SASEGT. This CDR3 contains 13 residues.

The table lists this clone with many counts. This chain connects TRBV5-1 to TRBJ2-7; TRBD2 matches 8 bases. Germline CDR1 reads SGHRS; CDR2 reads YFSETQ. This CDR3 spans 15 amino acids. The ends lost 1 base at V and 6 bases at J; junction bases unmatched: 9. The CDR3 DNA reads TGCGCCAGCAGCTTGAGGACTAGCCTCCTCGCCGAGCAGTACTTC. Encoded protein: CASSLRTSLLAEQYF.

This clone was seen many times. The gene calls are TRBV11-2 and TRBJ2-1; no reliable D call. V lost 0 bases and J 0 bases, leaving 6 bases between the germline ends. Germline V gives CDR1 SGHAT, CDR2 FQNNGV. This CDR3 contains 15 residues. The CDR3 nucleotides are TGTGCCAGCAGCTTAGAACTGAGCTCCTACAATGAGCAGTTCTTC. Protein product: CASSLELSSYNEQFF.

At least ten counts were recorded for this clone. A much larger clone differs from this one at a single base, so this may be a read error. Additional DNA sequences in this sample encode the identical CDR3. J is TRBJ1-5 and V is TRBV28, with D possibly being TRBD1 (5 bases). CDR3 length: 12 residues. Trimming removed 3 bases from V and 9 bases from J, with 9 bases in between. The V gene's germline CDR1 is MDHEN and CDR2 SYDVKM. CDR3 nucleotides: TGTGCCAGCAGTTTGGGGACGGGGCCCCAGCATTTT. This gives the protein CASSLGTGPQHF.

On this clone itself: With a much larger clone just one base away, this may be a read error. The chain couples TRBV15 to TRBJ1-2; no clear D. This CDR3 has 12 amino acids. Germline lookup yields CDR1 LNHNV and CDR2 YYDKDF (reference sequence). Here the CDR3 DNA reads TGTGCCACCAGCAGAGATTCCTTCTTGAGAAACTTC. This gives the protein CATSRDSFLRNF. Looking up the rest from reference TRBV15 and TRBJ1-2 gives the full variable domain: DAMVIQNPRYQVTQFGKPVTLSCSQTLNHNVMYWYQQKSSQAPKLLFHYYDKDFNNEADTPDNFQSRRPNTSFCFLDIRSPGLGDTAMYLCATSRDSFLRNFGSGTRLTVV.